This is a list of T cell receptor beta chains from one sample in a study of identical twins. TCRdb reanalysed the 5' RACE reads using MiXCR and keeps one entry per CDR3 protein. The sample holds about 810,000 distinct CDR3 sequences, 10% to 15% seen once. These data were also filed under a second study, of yellow fever vaccine responses in identical twins.

Sequencing was done on a sample of PBMCs. The receptors were sampled from a woman aged 18-29 years in good health. Each CDR3 is given with its conserved first and last residue. A D gene is named only where the DNA matches it firmly. The listing skips clone size in some rows; elsewhere it reads once, few, many or a size class.

v_call: TRBV20-1; d_call: TRBD1; clone_size: few; j_call: TRBJ2-2; cdr3_nt: TGCAGTGCTAGAGCCCCCTGGGGACAGGCGAACACCGGGGAGCTGTTTTTT; cdr3_aa: CSARAPWGQANTGELFF
v_call: TRBV7-9; d_call: NA; clone_size: few; j_call: TRBJ2-5; cdr3_nt: TGTGCCAGTTCACGCCGGGAAATCCAAGAGACCCAGTACTTC; cdr3_aa: CASSRREIQETQYF
v_call: TRBV12-3/TRBV12-4; d_call: TRBD2; clone_size: NA; j_call: TRBJ2-7; cdr3_nt: TGTGCCAGCAGTTCCGGGGGGAGGTACGAGCAGTACTTC; cdr3_aa: CASSSGGRYEQYF
v_call: TRBV3-1; d_call: TRBD2; clone_size: many; j_call: TRBJ2-7; cdr3_nt: TGTGCCAGCAGCCAAGATGGAGTAGCGGGACGGTACGAGCAGTACTTC; cdr3_aa: CASSQDGVAGRYEQYF
v_call: TRBV4-1; d_call: NA; clone_size: NA; j_call: TRBJ2-4; cdr3_nt: TGCGCCAGCAGCCAAGATTGGACGAGCAAAAACATTCAGTACTTC; cdr3_aa: CASSQDWTSKNIQYF
v_call: TRBV5-1; d_call: NA; clone_size: many; j_call: TRBJ2-7; cdr3_nt: TGCGCCAGCAGCTTGACTAGGGGGACTCGTGAGCAGTACTTC; cdr3_aa: CASSLTRGTREQYF
v_call: TRBV12-3/TRBV12-4; d_call: NA; clone_size: many; j_call: TRBJ2-7; cdr3_nt: TGTGCCAGCAGTCTAATGGACCGGTCCCTATACGAGCAGTACTTC; cdr3_aa: CASSLMDRSLYEQYF
v_call: TRBV15; d_call: NA; clone_size: few; j_call: TRBJ2-5; cdr3_nt: TGTGCCACCAGCATAGGTAGCATAGAGACCCAGTACTTC; cdr3_aa: CATSIGSIETQYF
v_call: TRBV12-3/TRBV12-4; d_call: NA; clone_size: few; j_call: TRBJ1-2; cdr3_nt: TGTGCCAGCAGTACCGACAGACGGGGCTTACATCCTAACTATGGCTACACCTTC; cdr3_aa: CASSTDRRGLHPNYGYTF
v_call: TRBV15; d_call: TRBD1; clone_size: few; j_call: TRBJ2-1; cdr3_nt: TGTGCCACCAGCGGAGACAGGGGGCTGGACAATGAGCAGTTCTTC; cdr3_aa: CATSGDRGLDNEQFF
v_call: TRBV5-6; d_call: NA; clone_size: NA; j_call: TRBJ2-3; cdr3_nt: TGTGCCAGCAGCTGGAGCAGCACAGATACGCAGTATTTT; cdr3_aa: CASSWSSTDTQYF
v_call: TRBV18; d_call: NA; clone_size: NA; j_call: TRBJ2-7; cdr3_nt: TGTGCCAGCTCACGGACGACTCTTCTCCCCTACGAGCAGTACTTC; cdr3_aa: CASSRTTLLPYEQYF
v_call: TRBV5-5; d_call: TRBD2; clone_size: NA; j_call: TRBJ2-1; cdr3_nt: TGTGCCAGCAGCTTCGGACTAGCGACGTACAATGAGCAGTTCTTC; cdr3_aa: CASSFGLATYNEQFF
v_call: TRBV3-1; d_call: TRBD2; clone_size: NA; j_call: TRBJ2-3; cdr3_nt: TGTGCCAGCAGCCCCCGGACTAGCGAGACAGATACGCAGTATTTT; cdr3_aa: CASSPRTSETDTQYF